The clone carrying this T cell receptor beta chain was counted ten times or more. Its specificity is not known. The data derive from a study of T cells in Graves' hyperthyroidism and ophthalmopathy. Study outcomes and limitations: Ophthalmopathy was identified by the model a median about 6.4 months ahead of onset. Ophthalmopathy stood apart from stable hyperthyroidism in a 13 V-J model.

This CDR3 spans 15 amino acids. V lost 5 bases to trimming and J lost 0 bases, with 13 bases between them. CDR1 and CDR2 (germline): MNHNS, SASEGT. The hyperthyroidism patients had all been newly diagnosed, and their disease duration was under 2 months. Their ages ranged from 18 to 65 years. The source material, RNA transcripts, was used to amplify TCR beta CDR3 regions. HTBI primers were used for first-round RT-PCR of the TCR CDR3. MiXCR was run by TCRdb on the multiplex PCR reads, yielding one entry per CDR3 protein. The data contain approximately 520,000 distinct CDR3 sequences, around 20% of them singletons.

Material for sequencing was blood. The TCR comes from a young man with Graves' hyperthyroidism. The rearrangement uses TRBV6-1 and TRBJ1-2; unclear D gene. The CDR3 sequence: CASSSPGRSNYGYTF. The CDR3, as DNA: TGTGCCAGCAGTAGCCCGGGCAGATCTAACTATGGCTACACCTTC.